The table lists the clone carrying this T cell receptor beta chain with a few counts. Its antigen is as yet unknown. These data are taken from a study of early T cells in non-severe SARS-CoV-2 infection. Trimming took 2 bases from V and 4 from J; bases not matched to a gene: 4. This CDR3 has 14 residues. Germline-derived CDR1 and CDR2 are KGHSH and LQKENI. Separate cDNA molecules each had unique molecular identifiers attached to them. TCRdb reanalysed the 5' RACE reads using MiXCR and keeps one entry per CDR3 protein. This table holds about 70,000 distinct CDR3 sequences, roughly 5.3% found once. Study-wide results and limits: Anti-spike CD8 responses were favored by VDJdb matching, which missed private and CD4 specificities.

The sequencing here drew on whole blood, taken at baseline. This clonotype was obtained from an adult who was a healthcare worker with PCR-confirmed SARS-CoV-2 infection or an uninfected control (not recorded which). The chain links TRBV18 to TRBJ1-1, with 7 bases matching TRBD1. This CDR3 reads CASSPDRAVTEAFF. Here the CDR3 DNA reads TGTGCCAGCTCACCAGACAGGGCGGTCACTGAAGCTTTCTTT.